This T cell receptor beta chain was sequenced for a study of blood T cell repertoires in COVID-19. Per germline, CDR1 MNHNS and CDR2 SASEGT. CDR3 size: 21 residues. Unmatched junction bases numbered 14, after V lost 0 bases and J lost 4 bases. Recruitment covered roughly 24 US areas and drew participants whose ages spanned 18 to 89 years. Assignments of participants to cohorts depended upon their own reported clinical history. The data were produced by immunoSEQ multiplex PCR, yet TCRdb's version contains in-frame clones alone and is incomplete. The sample lists 300,000 or so clones, roughly 90% occurring once.

Sequencing was performed on PBMCs or T cells enriched from blood (not recorded which). This TCR derives from a woman aged 45-59 years who had been exposed to COVID-19. V usage is TRBV6-1 and J usage is TRBJ2-2, with 13 bases matching TRBD2. CDR3 protein: CASSEALRVTSGGPSTGELFF. Written as DNA, the CDR3 is TGTGCCAGCAGTGAAGCGCTTAGGGTGACTAGCGGGGGGCCATCCACCGGGGAGCTGTTTTTT.